The present TCR beta chain was sequenced within a study of Graves' ophthalmopathy and Graves' hyperthyroidism. Study information: The study drew peripheral blood at initial diagnosis, before any treatment. Study results and caveats: In blood, most expanded thyroid clonotypes above 0.001 frequency were also detected.

A diagnosis was made from clinical symptoms together with serum thyroxine, TRAb, thyroid ultrasound and orbital computed tomography. Isolation of PBMCs was performed using 7.5 to 10 ml of fresh peripheral blood. Amplification targeted the TCR beta CDR3 regions, with RNA transcripts as the source material. The workflow started with a first-round RT-PCR run with HTBI primers and then moved on to a second-round multiplex PCR. TCRdb reanalysed the multiplex PCR reads using MiXCR and keeps one entry per CDR3 protein. The table shows 600,000 to 950,000 distinct CDR3 sequences, with 40% occurring only once. With 0 bases removed from V and 6 bases from J, the gap between germline ends came to 12 bases. The germline gives CDR1 SGHKS, CDR2 YYEKEE (reference sequence). The CDR3 has 15 residues. The sample holds a few counts of this clonotype. Its cognate antigen is unknown.

The receptor was derived from an adult man with Graves' ophthalmopathy. Sequenced: peripheral blood. The rearrangement links TRBV5-5 to TRBJ2-2; the D is unclear. In DNA, the CDR3 is TGTGCCAGCAGCTTGGACGCACTACGTTCCGGGGAGCTGTTTTTT. Amino acid sequence: CASSLDALRSGELFF. The variable domain in full, completed from reference TRBV5-5 and TRBJ2-2, reads DAGVTQSPTHLIKTRGQQVTLRCSPISGHKSVSWYQQVLGQGPQFIFQYYEKEERGRGNFPDRFSARQFPNYSSELNVNALLLGDSALYLCASSLDALRSGELFFGEGSRLTVL.